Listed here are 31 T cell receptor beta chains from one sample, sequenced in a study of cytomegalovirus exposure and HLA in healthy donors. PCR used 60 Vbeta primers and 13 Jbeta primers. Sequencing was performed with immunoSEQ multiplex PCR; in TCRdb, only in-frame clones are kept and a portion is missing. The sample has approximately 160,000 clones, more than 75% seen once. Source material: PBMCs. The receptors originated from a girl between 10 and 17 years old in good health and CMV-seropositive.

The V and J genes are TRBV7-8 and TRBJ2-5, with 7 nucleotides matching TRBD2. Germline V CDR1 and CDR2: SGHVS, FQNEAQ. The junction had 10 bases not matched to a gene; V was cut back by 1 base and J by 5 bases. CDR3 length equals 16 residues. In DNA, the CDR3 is TGTGCCAGCAGCTTAGTCGGGGGGAGTTCTAGGGAGACCCAGTACTTC. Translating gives CASSLVGGSSRETQYF.

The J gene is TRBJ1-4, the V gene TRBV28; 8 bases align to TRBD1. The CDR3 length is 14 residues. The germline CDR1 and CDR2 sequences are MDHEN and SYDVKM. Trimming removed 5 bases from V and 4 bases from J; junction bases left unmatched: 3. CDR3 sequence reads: CASSDRGLNEKLFF. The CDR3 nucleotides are TGTGCCAGCAGTGACAGGGGTCTTAATGAAAAACTGTTTTTT.

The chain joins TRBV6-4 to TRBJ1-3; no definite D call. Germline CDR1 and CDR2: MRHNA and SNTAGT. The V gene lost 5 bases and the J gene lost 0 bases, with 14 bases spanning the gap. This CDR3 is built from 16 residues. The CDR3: CASSSLNGSSGNTIYF. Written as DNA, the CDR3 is TGTGCCAGCAGTTCCCTCAACGGGTCCTCTGGAAACACCATATATTTT.

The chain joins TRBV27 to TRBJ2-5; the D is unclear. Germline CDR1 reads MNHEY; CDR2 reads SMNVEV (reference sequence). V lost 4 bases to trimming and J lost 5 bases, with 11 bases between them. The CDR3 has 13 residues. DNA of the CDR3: TGTGCCAGCAGTTCCGGGTATCAGGAGACCCAGTACTTC. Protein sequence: CASSSGYQETQYF.

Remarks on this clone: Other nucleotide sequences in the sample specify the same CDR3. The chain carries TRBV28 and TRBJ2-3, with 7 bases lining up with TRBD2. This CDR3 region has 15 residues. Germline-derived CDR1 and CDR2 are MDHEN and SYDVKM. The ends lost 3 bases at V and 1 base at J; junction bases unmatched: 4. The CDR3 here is CASSLGGSGTDTQYF. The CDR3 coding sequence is TGTGCCAGCAGTTTGGGCGGGAGCGGCACAGATACGCAGTATTTT.

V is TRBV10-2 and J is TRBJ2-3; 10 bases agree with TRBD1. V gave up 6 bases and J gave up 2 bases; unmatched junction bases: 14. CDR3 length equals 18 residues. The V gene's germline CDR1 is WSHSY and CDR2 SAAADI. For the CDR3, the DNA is TGCGCCAGCAGAAGCGACAGGGGGCTGAGAAACCCCACAGATACGCAGTATTTT. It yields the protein CASRSDRGLRNPTDTQYF.

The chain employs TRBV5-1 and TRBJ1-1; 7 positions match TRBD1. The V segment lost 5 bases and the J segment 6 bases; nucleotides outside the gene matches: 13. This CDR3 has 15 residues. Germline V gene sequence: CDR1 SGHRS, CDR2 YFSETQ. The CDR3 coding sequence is TGCGCCAGCAGTCCAGATCAGGGGGGAATATCTGAAGCTTTCTTT. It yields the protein CASSPDQGGISEAFF.

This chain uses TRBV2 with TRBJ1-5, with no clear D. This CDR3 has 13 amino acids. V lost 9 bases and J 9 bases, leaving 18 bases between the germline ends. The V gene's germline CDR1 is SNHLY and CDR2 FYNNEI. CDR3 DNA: TGTGCCAGTACCCCCCGTCCCGAGCGGCCCCAGCATTTT. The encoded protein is CASTPRPERPQHF.

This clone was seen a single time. The CDR3 DNA reads as TGTGCCACCGGGCGACTAGACGGGTACAATGAGCAGTTCTTC. Protein: CATGRLDGYNEQFF. The chain carries TRBV2 and TRBJ2-1; a possible D gene is TRBD2 (6 bases). The V end was cut by 10 bases, the J end by 4 bases, with 17 bases between. This CDR3 region has 14 residues. Germline V CDR1 and CDR2: SNHLY, FYNNEI.

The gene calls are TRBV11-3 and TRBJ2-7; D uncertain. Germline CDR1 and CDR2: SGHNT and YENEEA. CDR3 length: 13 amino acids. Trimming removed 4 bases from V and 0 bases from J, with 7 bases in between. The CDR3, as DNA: TGTGCCAGCAGCTCTGGCCCCTCCTACGAGCAGTACTTC. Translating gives CASSSGPSYEQYF.

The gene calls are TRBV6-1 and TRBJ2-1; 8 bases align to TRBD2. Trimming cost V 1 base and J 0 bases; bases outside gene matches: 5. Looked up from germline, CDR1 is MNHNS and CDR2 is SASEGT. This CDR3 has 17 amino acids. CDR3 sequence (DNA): TGTGCCAGCAGTGAAGAGGGGAGCGGGAGCTCCTACAATGAGCAGTTCTTC. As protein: CASSEEGSGSSYNEQFF.

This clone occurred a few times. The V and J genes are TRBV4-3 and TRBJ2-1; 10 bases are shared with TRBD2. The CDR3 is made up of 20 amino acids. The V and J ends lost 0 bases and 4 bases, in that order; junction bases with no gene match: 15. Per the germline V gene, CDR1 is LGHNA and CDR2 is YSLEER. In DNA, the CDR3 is TGCGCCAGCAGCCAAGAATGGCTAGGTCCTAGCGGGGGCCCGTACAATGAGCAGTTCTTC. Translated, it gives CASSQEWLGPSGGPYNEQFF.

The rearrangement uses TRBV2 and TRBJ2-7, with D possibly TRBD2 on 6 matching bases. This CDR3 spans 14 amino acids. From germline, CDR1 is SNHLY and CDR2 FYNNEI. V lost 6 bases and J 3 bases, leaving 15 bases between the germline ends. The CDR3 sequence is CASSGGIPDYEQYF. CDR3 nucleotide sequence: TGTGCCAGCAGCGGCGGGATCCCGGACTACGAGCAGTACTTC.

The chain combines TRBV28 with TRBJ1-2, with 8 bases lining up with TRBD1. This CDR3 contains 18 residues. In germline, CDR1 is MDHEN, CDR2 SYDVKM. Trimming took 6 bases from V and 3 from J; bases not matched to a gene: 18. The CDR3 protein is CASSSTGTGPWGDYGYTF. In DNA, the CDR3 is TGTGCCAGCAGCAGTACCGGGACAGGCCCTTGGGGAGACTATGGCTACACCTTC.

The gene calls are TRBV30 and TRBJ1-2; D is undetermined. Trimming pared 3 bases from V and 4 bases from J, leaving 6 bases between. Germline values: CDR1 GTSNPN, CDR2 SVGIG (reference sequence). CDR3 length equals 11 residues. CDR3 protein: CAWSPSYGYTF. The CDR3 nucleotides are TGTGCCTGGAGCCCATCCTATGGCTACACCTTC.

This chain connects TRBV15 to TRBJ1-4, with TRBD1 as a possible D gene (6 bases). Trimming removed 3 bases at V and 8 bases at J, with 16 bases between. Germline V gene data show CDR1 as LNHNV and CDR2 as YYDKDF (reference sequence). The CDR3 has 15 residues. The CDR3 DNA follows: TGTGCCACCAGCAGGGGGGCCCTCCTTCAGGAAAAACTGTTTTTT. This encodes CATSRGALLQEKLFF.

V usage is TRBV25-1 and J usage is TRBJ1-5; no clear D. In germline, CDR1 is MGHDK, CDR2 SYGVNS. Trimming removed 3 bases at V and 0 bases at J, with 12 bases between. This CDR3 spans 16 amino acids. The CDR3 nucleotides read TGTGCCAGCAGTGAGGGCCGGGGATATAGCAATCAGCCCCAGCATTTT. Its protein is CASSEGRGYSNQPQHF.

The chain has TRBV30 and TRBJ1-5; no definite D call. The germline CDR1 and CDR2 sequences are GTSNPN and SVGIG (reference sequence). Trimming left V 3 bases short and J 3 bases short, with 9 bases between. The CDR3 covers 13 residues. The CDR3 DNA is TGTGCCTGGAGCGGAGGGCACAATCAGCCCCAGCATTTT. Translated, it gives CAWSGGHNQPQHF.

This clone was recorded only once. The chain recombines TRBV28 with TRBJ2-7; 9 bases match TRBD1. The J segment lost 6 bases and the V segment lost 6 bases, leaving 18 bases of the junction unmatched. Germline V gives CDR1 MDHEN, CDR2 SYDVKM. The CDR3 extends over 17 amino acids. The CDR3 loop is CASRARSGTGFLGEQYF. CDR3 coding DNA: TGTGCCAGCAGAGCAAGATCCGGGACAGGGTTCTTGGGCGAGCAGTACTTC.

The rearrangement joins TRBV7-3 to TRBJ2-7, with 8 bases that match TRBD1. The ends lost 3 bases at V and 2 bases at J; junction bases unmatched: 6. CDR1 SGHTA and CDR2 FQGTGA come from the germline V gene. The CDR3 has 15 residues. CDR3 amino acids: CASSLGTGSTYEQYF. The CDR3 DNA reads TGTGCCAGCAGCTTGGGGACAGGATCCACCTACGAGCAGTACTTC.

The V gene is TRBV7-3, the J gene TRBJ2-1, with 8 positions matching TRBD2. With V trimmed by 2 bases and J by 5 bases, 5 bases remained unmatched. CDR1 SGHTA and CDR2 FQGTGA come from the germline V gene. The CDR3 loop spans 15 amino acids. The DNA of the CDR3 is TGTGCCAGCAGCTTACGGGGGGGTATGAACAATGAGCAGTTCTTC. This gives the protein CASSLRGGMNNEQFF.

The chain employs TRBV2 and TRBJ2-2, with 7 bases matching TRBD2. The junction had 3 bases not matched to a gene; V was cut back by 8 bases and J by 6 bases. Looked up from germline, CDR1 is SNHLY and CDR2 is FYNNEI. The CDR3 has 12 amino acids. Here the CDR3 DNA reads TGTGCCAGCGATGGGGGGGCCGGGGAGCTGTTTTTT. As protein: CASDGGAGELFF.

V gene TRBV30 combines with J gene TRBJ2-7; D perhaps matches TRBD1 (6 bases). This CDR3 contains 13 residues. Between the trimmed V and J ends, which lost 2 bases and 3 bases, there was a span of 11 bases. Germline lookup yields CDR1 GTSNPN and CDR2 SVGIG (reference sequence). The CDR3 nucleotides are TGTGCCTGGAGTAGCGGACAGTACTACGAGCAGTACTTC. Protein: CAWSSGQYYEQYF.

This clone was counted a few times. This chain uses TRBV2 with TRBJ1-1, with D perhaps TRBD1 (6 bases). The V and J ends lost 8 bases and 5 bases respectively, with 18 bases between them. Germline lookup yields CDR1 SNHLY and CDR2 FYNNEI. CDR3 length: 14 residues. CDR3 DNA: TGTGCCAGCTCCAGATCAAGGGGACAAACTGAAGCTTTCTTT. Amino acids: CASSRSRGQTEAFF.

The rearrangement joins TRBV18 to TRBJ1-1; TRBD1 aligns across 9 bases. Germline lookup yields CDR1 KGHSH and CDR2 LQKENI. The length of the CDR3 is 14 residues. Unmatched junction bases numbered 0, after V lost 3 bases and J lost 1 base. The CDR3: CASSPGQGNTEAFF. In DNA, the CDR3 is TGTGCCAGCTCACCGGGACAGGGGAACACTGAAGCTTTCTTT.

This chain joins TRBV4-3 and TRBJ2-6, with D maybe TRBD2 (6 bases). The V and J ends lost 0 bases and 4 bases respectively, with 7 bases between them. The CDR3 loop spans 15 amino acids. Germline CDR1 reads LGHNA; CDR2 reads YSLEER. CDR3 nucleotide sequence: TGCGCCAGCAGCCAAGAGGGACTCGGGGCCAACGTCCTGACTTTC. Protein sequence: CASSQEGLGANVLTF.

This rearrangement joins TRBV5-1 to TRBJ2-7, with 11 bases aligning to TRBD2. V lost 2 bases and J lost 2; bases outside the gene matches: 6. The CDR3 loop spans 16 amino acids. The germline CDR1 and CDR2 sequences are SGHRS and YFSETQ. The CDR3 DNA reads TGCGCCAGCAGCTTATCCTCGACTAGCGGGGCCTACGAGCAGTACTTC. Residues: CASSLSSTSGAYEQYF. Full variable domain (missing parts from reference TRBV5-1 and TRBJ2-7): KAGVTQTPRYLIKTRGQQVTLSCSPISGHRSVSWYQQTPGQGLQFLFEYFSETQRNKGNFPGRFSGRQFSNSRSEMNVSTLELGDSALYLCASSLSSTSGAYEQYFGPGTRLTVT.

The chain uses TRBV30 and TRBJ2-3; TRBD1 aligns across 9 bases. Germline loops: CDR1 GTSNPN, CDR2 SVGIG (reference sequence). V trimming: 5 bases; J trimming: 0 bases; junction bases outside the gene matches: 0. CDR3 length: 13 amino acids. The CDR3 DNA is TGTGCCTGGGGGACAGGGAGCACAGATACGCAGTATTTT. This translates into CAWGTGSTDTQYF.

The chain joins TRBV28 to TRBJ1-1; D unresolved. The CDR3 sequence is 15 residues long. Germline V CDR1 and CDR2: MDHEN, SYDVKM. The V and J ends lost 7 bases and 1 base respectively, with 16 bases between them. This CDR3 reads CASTLMSGRNTEAFF. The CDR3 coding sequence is TGTGCCAGCACCCTAATGAGTGGTAGGAACACTGAAGCTTTCTTT.

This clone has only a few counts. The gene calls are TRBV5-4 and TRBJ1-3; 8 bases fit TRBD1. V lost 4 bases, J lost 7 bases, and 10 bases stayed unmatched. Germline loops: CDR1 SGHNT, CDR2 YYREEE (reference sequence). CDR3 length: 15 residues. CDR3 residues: CASSLTGQGGNTIYF. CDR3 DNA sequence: TGTGCCAGCAGCCTAACAGGACAGGGTGGGAACACCATATATTTT.

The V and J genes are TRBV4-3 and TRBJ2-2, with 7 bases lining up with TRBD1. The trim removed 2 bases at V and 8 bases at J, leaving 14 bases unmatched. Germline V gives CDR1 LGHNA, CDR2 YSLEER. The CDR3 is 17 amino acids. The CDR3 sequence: CASSQLRDSYTGGELFF. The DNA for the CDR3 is TGCGCCAGCAGCCAACTCCGGGACAGTTACACCGGGGGGGAGCTGTTTTTT.